The 14 T cell receptor beta chains presented below share a single source sample, sequenced in a study of cytomegalovirus exposure and HLA in healthy donors. The primer mix had 60 Vbeta and 13 Jbeta primers. Produced via immunoSEQ multiplex PCR; TCRdb's table is partial and in-frame only. Recorded for this sample: 55,000 to 70,000 clones. The sample taken for sequencing was PBMCs. Every receptor here comes from a female donor in good health and CMV-seropositive.

The rearrangement joins TRBV7-7 to TRBJ2-5; a weak D match, TRBD1 (6 bases). V gave up 4 bases and J gave up 0 bases, with 12 bases separating them. The CDR3 is 15 amino acids. Per germline, CDR1 SSHAT and CDR2 FNYEAQ (reference sequence). The CDR3 DNA reads as TGTGCCAGCAGCTCCAACTACAGGGACCAAGAGACCCAGTACTTC. The encoded protein is CASSSNYRDQETQYF.

J is TRBJ1-5 and V is TRBV7-2, with a weak D call TRBD1 (5 bases). The germline V gene encodes CDR1 SGHTA and CDR2 FQGNSA. V lost 5 bases, J lost 3 bases, and 23 bases lay in between. CDR3 length equals 18 residues. Here the CDR3 reads CASSTPPGGTLDNQPQHF. The DNA of the CDR3 is TGTGCCAGCAGCACTCCCCCGGGGGGGACCCTTGACAATCAGCCCCAGCATTTT. Filled out from reference TRBV7-2 and TRBJ1-5, the complete variable domain reads GAGVSQSPSNKVTEKGKDVELRCDPISGHTALYWYRQSLGQGLEFLIYFQGNSAPDKSGLPSDRFSAERTGGSVSTLTIQRTQQEDSAVYLCASSTPPGGTLDNQPQHFGDGTRLSIL.

Written as DNA, the CDR3 is TGTGCCAGCTCACCTCAAAGTGGACAGGGGAACACTGAAGCTTTCTTT. The encoded protein is CASSPQSGQGNTEAFF. V and J are TRBV18 and TRBJ1-1; 8 bases are shared with TRBD1. V gave up 3 bases and J gave up 1 base; unmatched junction bases: 7. The CDR3 consists of 16 residues. Germline-derived CDR1 and CDR2 are KGHSH and LQKENI.

V is TRBV19 and J is TRBJ2-1; 8 bases align to TRBD1. The V gene end was trimmed by 10 bases and the J gene end by 7 bases; junction bases not matched to a gene: 9. CDR3 size: 13 residues. CDR1 is LNHDA and CDR2 is SQIVND in the germline V gene (reference sequence). The CDR3 here is CATARTGWNEQFF. The CDR3 DNA reads as TGTGCCACAGCTAGGACAGGGTGGAATGAGCAGTTCTTC.

The chain combines TRBV28 with TRBJ2-6, with D maybe TRBD2 (6 bases). Trimming shortened V by 6 bases and J by 4 bases, and 16 bases separated the two germline ends. CDR1 and CDR2 from the germline V gene are MDHEN and SYDVKM. The CDR3 extends over 16 amino acids. CDR3 loop: CASSPGGEPGANVLTF. In nucleotides, the CDR3 is TGTGCCAGCAGCCCAGGAGGGGAGCCCGGGGCCAACGTCCTGACTTTC. The full variable domain, rest sourced from reference TRBV28 and TRBJ2-6, is DVKVTQSSRYLVKRTGEKVFLECVQDMDHENMFWYRQDPGLGLRLIYFSYDVKMKEKGDIPEGYSVSREKKERFSLILESASTNQTSMYLCASSPGGEPGANVLTFGAGSRLTVL.

The rearrangement links TRBV7-9 to TRBJ1-1, with D perhaps matching TRBD1 (5 bases). This CDR3 is built from 15 residues. V was clipped by 1 base and J by 1 base, with 10 bases between them. Germline assignment: CDR1 SEHNR and CDR2 FQNEAQ (reference sequence). CDR3 sequence: CASSLERGGNTEAFF. The CDR3, as DNA: TGTGCCAGCAGCTTAGAGCGGGGGGGGAACACTGAAGCTTTCTTT. Full variable domain (rest looked up from reference TRBV7-9 and TRBJ1-1): DTGVSQNPRHKITKRGQNVTFRCDPISEHNRLYWYRQTLGQGPEFLTYFQNEAQLEKSRLLSDRFSAERPKGSFSTLEIQRTEQGDSAMYLCASSLERGGNTEAFFGQGTRLTVV.

This chain uses TRBV6-1 with TRBJ1-2; TRBD1 matches 8 bases. V gave up 5 bases and J gave up 6 bases; unmatched junction bases: 5. There are 13 residues in the CDR3. The germline gives CDR1 MNHNS, CDR2 SASEGT. Here the CDR3 reads CASSIRTGNGYTF. The CDR3 DNA is TGTGCCAGCAGTATTCGGACAGGGAATGGCTACACCTTC.

V usage is TRBV29-1 and J usage is TRBJ2-1, with 11 bases aligning to TRBD2. Germline-derived CDR1 and CDR2 are SQVTM and ANQGSEA. Losses at the gene ends were 6 bases for V and 9 bases for J; bases not matched to a gene: 10. The CDR3 is made up of 14 amino acids. As DNA, the CDR3 is TGCAGCGTAAGACCACTAGCGGGAGTTATTGAGCAGTTCTTC. Protein sequence: CSVRPLAGVIEQFF.

The chain is built from TRBV2 and TRBJ1-2; D unresolved. Germline V CDR1 and CDR2: SNHLY, FYNNEI. CDR3 length equals 13 residues. V lost 7 bases to trimming and J lost 4 bases, with 13 bases between them. The CDR3 coding sequence is TGTGCCAGCACGAGGAACGGATTCTATGGCTACACCTTC. It translates to CASTRNGFYGYTF. Variable domain in full (rest from reference TRBV2 and TRBJ1-2): EPEVTQTPSHQVTQMGQEVILRCVPISNHLYFYWYRQILGQKVEFLVSFYNNEISEKSEIFDDQFSVERPDGSNFTLKIRSTKLEDSAMYFCASTRNGFYGYTFGSGTRLTVV.

The gene calls are TRBV19 and TRBJ1-4, with 7 nucleotides matching TRBD1. V shed 3 bases and J 7 bases; nucleotides not matched to a gene: 8. The germline gives CDR1 LNHDA, CDR2 SQIVND (reference sequence). The CDR3 is 15 residues long. The CDR3 region is CASSIPIQGVEKLFF. The CDR3 DNA is TGTGCCAGTAGTATCCCAATCCAGGGGGTTGAAAAACTGTTTTTT.

V is TRBV7-3 and J is TRBJ1-2, with D possibly TRBD1 on 6 matching bases. CDR1 and CDR2 from the germline V gene are SGHTA and FQGTGA. The CDR3 spans 17 residues. Trimming took off 2 bases at V and 6 bases at J, with 22 bases between the two ends. The CDR3 DNA sequence: TGTGCCAGCAGCTTATCCCCCACATCCGGGACAACAAATGGCTACACCTTC. This codes for CASSLSPTSGTTNGYTF.

CDR3 DNA: TGTGCCAGCAGCCCAACCTATGGACAGGATGTTTACGAGCAGTACTTC. As protein: CASSPTYGQDVYEQYF. The chain links TRBV7-9 to TRBJ2-7; 7 bases map to TRBD1. V was clipped by 5 bases and J by 4 bases; unmatched bases: 14. The CDR3 has 16 residues. Germline V gene data show CDR1 as SEHNR and CDR2 as FQNEAQ (reference sequence).

The chain combines TRBV4-1 with TRBJ2-3; 11 positions match TRBD2. The CDR3 contains 16 residues. Losses at the gene ends were 4 bases for V and 4 bases for J; bases not matched to a gene: 7. The germline CDR1 and CDR2 sequences are MGHRA and YSYEKL. This CDR3 is CASSLTLAGDPDTQYF. CDR3 nucleotide sequence: TGCGCCAGCAGCCTCACACTAGCGGGAGATCCAGATACGCAGTATTTT.

The chain has TRBV28 and TRBJ1-2, with a tentative D call TRBD1 (5 bases). Trimming left V 5 bases short and J 1 base short, with 14 bases between. CDR1 is MDHEN, CDR2 SYDVKM, per germline. The CDR3 totals 15 residues. CDR3 residues: CASSLGTEYNYGYTF. CDR3 nucleotide sequence: TGTGCCAGCAGTCTAGGGACTGAATATAACTATGGCTACACCTTC.